This TCR beta chain originates from a study of blood T cells in healthy people across ages. Next came a second PCR, run for about 6 to 12 cycles, which used a sample-barcoded 5' primer along with a J-beta primer mix. TCRdb re-called the 5' RACE reads through MiXCR, storing one row per CDR3 protein. The sample has around 820,000 distinct CDR3 sequences, 20% to 30% seen once. CDR1 and CDR2 (germline): KGHDR, SFDVKD. Between the trimmed V and J ends, which lost 5 bases and 6 bases, there was a span of 11 bases. The CDR3 consists of 13 residues. A further study also used this sample, focusing on T cells of mothers and their children.

The TCR sequence derives from a boy younger than 18 in good health. Sequenced: blood. The chain recombines TRBV24-1 with TRBJ2-3; D may be TRBD1 (5 bases). The CDR3 loop reads CATSAQVGDTQYF. CDR3 nucleotide sequence: TGTGCCACCAGTGCACAGGTTGGGGATACGCAGTATTTT.